This TCR beta chain originates from a study of T cells in Graves' hyperthyroidism and ophthalmopathy. About the study: Once the initial diagnosis was made, peripheral blood was obtained before any treatment. Study outcomes and limitations: The model anticipated ophthalmopathy a median about six months pre-onset.

What was amplified from RNA transcripts were TCR beta CDR3 regions. HTBI primers were the set used in a first-round RT-PCR of the TCR CDR3. TCRdb itself ran the multiplex PCR reads through MiXCR, one entry per CDR3 protein. The sample yields about 840,000 distinct CDR3 sequences, over 35% seen once. Turning to this clonotype: Its antigen is not known.

Graves' hyperthyroidism is called stable when ophthalmopathy does not progress within 18 months. Diagnostic assessment was based on clinical symptoms, serum thyroxine and TRAb, thyroid ultrasound and orbital computed tomography. The CDR3 is 13 residues long. The V end lost 10 bases, the J end lost 8 bases, and 20 bases lay between the germline ends. Germline V gene sequence: CDR1 ENHRY, CDR2 SYGVKD. Material: blood. The clonotype originates from a man aged 18 to 35 with Graves' hyperthyroidism. The chain employs TRBV10-3 and TRBJ1-2; D call uncertain. CDR3 sequence: CASRKEFGGGYTF. The CDR3 coding sequence is TGTGCCAGCAGGAAGGAATTTGGTGGGGGCTACACCTTC.